A single sample gave rise to the 8 T cell receptor beta chains below, sequenced in a study of blood T cell repertoires in COVID-19. The protocol was immunoSEQ multiplex PCR, while the TCRdb copy is restricted to in-frame clones and leaves out a portion. The sample shows 200,000 to 250,000 clones, roughly 80% of them seen only once. The sequenced sample consisted of peripheral blood. All receptors derive from a man between 25 and 39 years old with active or convalescent COVID-19.

This clone was detected a few times. The chain combines TRBV21-1 with TRBJ1-5. TRBV21-1 is flagged as a pseudogene. The CDR3 covers 16 residues. The CDR3 nucleotides read TGTGCCAGCAGCAAAGATGGGGGGACCCTCAATCAGCCCCAGCATTTT. It yields the protein CASSKDGGTLNQPQHF.

The chain has TRBV28 and TRBJ1-2, with a weak D call TRBD1 (6 bases). This CDR3 has 15 amino acids. The V gene's germline CDR1 is MDHEN and CDR2 SYDVKM. Trimming removed 5 bases at V and 0 bases at J, with 13 bases between. The CDR3 spells CASSRRTAANYGYTF. For the CDR3, the DNA is TGTGCCAGCAGTCGTCGGACAGCCGCTAACTATGGCTACACCTTC.

In its sample, this clone was seen a few times. This sequence joins TRBV6-2 or TRBV6-3 and TRBJ2-7; TRBD2 matches at 12 bases. The germline V gene encodes CDR1 MNHEY and CDR2 SVGEGT. CDR3 length: 15 amino acids. With V trimmed by 5 bases and J by 0 bases, 2 bases remained unmatched. The CDR3 DNA reads TGTGCCAGCAGTCAGACTAGCGGGGGCTCCTACGAGCAGTACTTC. It is translated as CASSQTSGGSYEQYF.

This chain joins TRBV30 and TRBJ1-5; weak D call: TRBD1 (5 bases). This CDR3 spans 15 amino acids. Germline V gene lookup returns CDR1 GTSNPN and CDR2 SVGIG (reference sequence). V was trimmed by 1 base and J by 0 bases, leaving 10 bases between them. The CDR3 is CAWSAQGLSNQPQHF. Written as DNA, the CDR3 is TGTGCCTGGAGTGCCCAGGGTCTTAGCAATCAGCCCCAGCATTTT.

The gene calls are TRBV28 and TRBJ1-1, with 7 bases matching TRBD1. The length of the CDR3 is 14 residues. CDR1 and CDR2 from the germline V gene are MDHEN and SYDVKM. V lost 6 bases and J lost 0; bases outside the gene matches: 4. CDR3 nucleotide sequence: TGTGCCAGCAGACAGGGACAGCTGAACACTGAAGCTTTCTTT. It specifies CASRQGQLNTEAFF. The entire variable domain, with the rest obtained from reference TRBV28 and TRBJ1-1, is as follows: DVKVTQSSRYLVKRTGEKVFLECVQDMDHENMFWYRQDPGLGLRLIYFSYDVKMKEKGDIPEGYSVSREKKERFSLILESASTNQTSMYLCASRQGQLNTEAFFGQGTRLTVV.

The rearrangement joins TRBV19 to TRBJ1-5; TRBD1 aligns across 10 bases. The CDR3 runs to 16 residues. The germline gives CDR1 LNHDA, CDR2 SQIVND (reference sequence). The V and J ends lost 5 bases and 7 bases, in that order; junction bases with no gene match: 11. The CDR3 DNA reads TGTGCCAGTAGTCCACTGGACAGGGGGGTAGGACAGCCCCAGCATTTT. Its protein product is CASSPLDRGVGQPQHF.

The chain has TRBV3-1 (or the pseudogene TRBV3-2) and TRBJ1-2, with 7 nucleotides matching TRBD1. Germline CDR1 LGHDT, CDR2 YNNKEL (reference sequence). The CDR3 sequence is 16 residues long. Trimming at V came to 3 bases and at J to 0 bases, leaving 7 bases not matched to a gene. The CDR3 spells CASSQIGTASNYGYTF. In DNA, the CDR3 is TGTGCCAGCAGCCAGATCGGGACAGCCTCTAACTATGGCTACACCTTC.

The rearrangement links TRBV5-1 to TRBJ2-2, with 9 bases that match TRBD2. CDR1 and CDR2 from the germline V gene are SGHRS and YFSETQ. V gave up 1 base and J gave up 5 bases; unmatched junction bases: 6. This CDR3 region has 16 residues. In DNA form, the CDR3 reads TGCGCCAGCAGCTTGATAGCGGGAGCTCCTACCGGGGAGCTGTTTTTT. It specifies CASSLIAGAPTGELFF.